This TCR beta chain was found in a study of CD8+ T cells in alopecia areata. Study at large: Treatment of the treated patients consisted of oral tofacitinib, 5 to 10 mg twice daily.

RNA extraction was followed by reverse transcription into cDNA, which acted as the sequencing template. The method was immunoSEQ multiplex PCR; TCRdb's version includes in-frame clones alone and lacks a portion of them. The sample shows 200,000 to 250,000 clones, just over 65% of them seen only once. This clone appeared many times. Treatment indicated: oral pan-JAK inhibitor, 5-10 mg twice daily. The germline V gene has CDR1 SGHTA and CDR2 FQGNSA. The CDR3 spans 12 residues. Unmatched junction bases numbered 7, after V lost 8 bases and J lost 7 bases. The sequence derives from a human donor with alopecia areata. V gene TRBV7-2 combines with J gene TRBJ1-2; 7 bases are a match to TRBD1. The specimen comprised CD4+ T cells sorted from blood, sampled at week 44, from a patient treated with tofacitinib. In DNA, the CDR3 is TGTGCCAGCGGACACAGGGGAGGTGGCTACACCTTC. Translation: CASGHRGGGYTF.